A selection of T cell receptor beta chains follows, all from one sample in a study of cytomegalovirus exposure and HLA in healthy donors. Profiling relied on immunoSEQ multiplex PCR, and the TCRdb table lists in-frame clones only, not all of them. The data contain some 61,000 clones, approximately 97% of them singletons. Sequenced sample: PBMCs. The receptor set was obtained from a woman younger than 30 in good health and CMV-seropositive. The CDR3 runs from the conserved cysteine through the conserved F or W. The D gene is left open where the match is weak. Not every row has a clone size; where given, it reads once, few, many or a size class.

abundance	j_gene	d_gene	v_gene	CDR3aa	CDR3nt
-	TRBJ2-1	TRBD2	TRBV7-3	CASSPSGSKNEQFF	TGTGCCAGCAGCCCTAGCGGGAGTAAAAATGAGCAGTTCTTC
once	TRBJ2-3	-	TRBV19	CASSKDGRPTDTQYF	TGTGCCAGTAGCAAAGACGGGAGACCTACAGATACGCAGTATTTT
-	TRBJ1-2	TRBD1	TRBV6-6	CASSYPGQYSYGYTF	TGTGCCAGCAGTTATCCGGGACAGTATTCCTATGGCTACACCTTC
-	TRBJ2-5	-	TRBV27	CASSSVGRETQYF	TGTGCCAGCAGTTCAGTGGGGAGAGAGACCCAGTACTTC
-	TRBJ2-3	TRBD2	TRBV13	CASSLGTSGSGYNTDTQYF	TGTGCCAGCAGCTTAGGGACTAGCGGGAGTGGATACAACACAGATACGCAGTATTTT
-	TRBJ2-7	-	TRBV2	CASSEQGYEQYF	TGTGCCAGCAGTGAACAGGGGTACGAGCAGTACTTC
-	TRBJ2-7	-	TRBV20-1	CSARLSHEQYF	TGCAGTGCTAGATTAAGCCACGAGCAGTACTTC
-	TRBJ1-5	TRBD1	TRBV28	CASSAHRGMSNQPQHF	TGTGCCAGCAGTGCCCACAGGGGGATGAGTAATCAGCCCCAGCATTTT
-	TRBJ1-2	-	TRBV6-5	CASSSGNLGKCTF	TGTGCCAGCAGTTCCGGGAATCTAGGAAAATGCACCTTC
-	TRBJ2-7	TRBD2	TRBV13	CASSLAGRGYEQYF	TGTGCCAGCAGCTTAGCCGGGAGGGGTTACGAGCAGTACTTC
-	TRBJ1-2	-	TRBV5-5	CASSLDRAYGYTF	TGTGCCAGCAGCTTGGACAGGGCGTATGGCTACACCTTC
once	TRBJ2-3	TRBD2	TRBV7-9	CASSLEASGRERSADTQYF	TGTGCCAGCAGCTTAGAAGCTAGCGGGAGGGAGCGGAGCGCAGATACGCAGTATTTT
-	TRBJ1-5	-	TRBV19	CASSLLRGRGNQPQHF	TGTGCCAGTAGTTTATTAAGAGGTCGCGGCAATCAGCCCCAGCATTTT
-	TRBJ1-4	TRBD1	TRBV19	CASSARTGETNEKLFF	TGTGCCAGTAGTGCCCGGACAGGGGAAACTAATGAAAAACTGTTTTTT
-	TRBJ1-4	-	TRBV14	CASSKYSATNEKLFF	TGTGCCAGCAGCAAGTACAGTGCAACTAATGAAAAACTGTTTTTT
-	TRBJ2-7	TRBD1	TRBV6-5	CASTRDRGHEQYF	TGTGCCAGCACCAGAGACAGGGGGCACGAGCAGTACTTC
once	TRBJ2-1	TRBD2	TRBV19	CASSITASGRGGNNEQFF	TGTGCCAGTAGTATTACGGCTAGCGGGAGAGGCGGGAACAATGAGCAGTTCTTC
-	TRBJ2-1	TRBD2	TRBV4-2	CASSQESLAGVNEQFF	TGTGCCAGCAGCCAAGAATCACTAGCGGGAGTCAATGAGCAGTTCTTC
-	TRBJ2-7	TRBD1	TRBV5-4	CASSLEGQGRDEQYF	TGTGCCAGCAGCTTGGAGGGACAGGGTCGCGACGAGCAGTACTTC
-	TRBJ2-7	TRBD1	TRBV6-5	CASSSGTGGVEQYF	TGTGCCAGCAGTTCCGGGACAGGGGGCGTCGAGCAGTACTTC
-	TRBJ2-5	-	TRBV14	CASSQDTVQETQYF	TGTGCCAGCAGCCAAGACACAGTCCAAGAGACCCAGTACTTC
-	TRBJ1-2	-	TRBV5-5	CASSLDGYGTYGYTF	TGTGCCAGCAGCTTGGACGGGTACGGAACCTATGGCTACACCTTC
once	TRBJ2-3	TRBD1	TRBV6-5	CASSYRDRGADTQYF	TGTGCCAGCAGTTACCGGGACAGGGGTGCAGATACGCAGTATTTT
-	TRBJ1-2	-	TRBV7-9	CASSLNTRLGYTF	TGTGCCAGCAGCTTAAACACTAGACTTGGCTACACCTTC
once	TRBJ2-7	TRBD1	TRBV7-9	CASVMSGTGFYEQYF	TGTGCCAGCGTAATGTCCGGGACAGGGTTCTACGAGCAGTACTTC
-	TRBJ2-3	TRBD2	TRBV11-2	CASSKLAGGLDTQYF	TGTGCCAGCAGCAAACTAGCGGGAGGTTTAGATACGCAGTATTTT
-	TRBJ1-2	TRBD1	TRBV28	CASSLLTGARGYTF	TGTGCCAGCAGTTTATTGACAGGGGCACGCGGCTACACCTTC
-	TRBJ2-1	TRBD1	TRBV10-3	CAISETGGVYNEQFF	TGTGCCATCAGTGAGACAGGGGGTGTCTACAATGAGCAGTTCTTC
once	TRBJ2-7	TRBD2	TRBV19	CASRRTSGSIYEQYF	TGTGCCAGTAGACGGACTAGCGGGAGTATCTACGAGCAGTACTTC
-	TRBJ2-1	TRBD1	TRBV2	CASSALTGGEQFF	TGTGCCAGCAGTGCTCTTACAGGGGGTGAGCAGTTCTTC
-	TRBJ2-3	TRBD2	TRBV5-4	CASSPSGIFSTDTQYF	TGTGCCAGCAGCCCTAGCGGAATCTTTAGCACAGATACGCAGTATTTT
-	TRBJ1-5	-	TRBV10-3	CAISESPDSVQPQHF	TGTGCCATCAGTGAGTCGCCGGACAGCGTTCAGCCCCAGCATTTT
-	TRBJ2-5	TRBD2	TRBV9	CASSPFGGGGETQYF	TGTGCCAGCAGCCCCTTTGGGGGGGGTGGAGAGACCCAGTACTTC